This TCR beta chain stems from a study of T cell changes during pregnancy in multiple sclerosis. The method was immunoSEQ multiplex PCR; TCRdb's version includes in-frame clones alone and lacks a portion of them. The sample consists of 40,000 to 45,000 clones, approximately 92% of them appearing once. V shed 5 bases, J shed 4 bases, and the junction held 6 bases outside the gene matches. The germline gives CDR1 SGHVS, CDR2 FQNEAQ. The CDR3 is 14 residues long. This TCR came from a female donor with multiple sclerosis, enrolled in a pregnancy study. The V gene is TRBV7-8, the J gene TRBJ2-5; 8 positions agree with TRBD2. Input material: peripheral blood. The CDR3 here is CASSGGLDGETQYF. The CDR3 DNA follows: TGTGCCAGCAGCGGGGGACTAGACGGAGAGACCCAGTACTTC.